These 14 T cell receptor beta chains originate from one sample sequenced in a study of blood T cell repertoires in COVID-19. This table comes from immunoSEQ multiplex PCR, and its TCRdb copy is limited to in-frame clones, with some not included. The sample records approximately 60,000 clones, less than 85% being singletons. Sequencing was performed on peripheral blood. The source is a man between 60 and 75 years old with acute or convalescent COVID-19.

Here the CDR3 DNA reads TGTGCCAGCAGCCAAGGCCGCTCGGAAACCTCGGGGGAACTGTTTTTT. Translated: CASSQGRSETSGELFF. J is TRBJ1-4 and V is TRBV3-1 (or the pseudogene TRBV3-2), with a weak D call TRBD1 (5 bases). The CDR3 is 16 residues long. From germline, CDR1 is LGHDT and CDR2 YNNKEL (reference sequence). Trimming took 1 base from V and 12 from J, leaving 21 bases between them.

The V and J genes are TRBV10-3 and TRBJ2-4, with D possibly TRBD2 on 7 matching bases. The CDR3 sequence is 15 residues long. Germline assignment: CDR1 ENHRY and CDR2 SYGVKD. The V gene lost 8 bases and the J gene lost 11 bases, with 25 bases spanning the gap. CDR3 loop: CAIGSGGKEIKVQYF. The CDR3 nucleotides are TGTGCCATCGGGTCGGGGGGCAAGGAAATAAAGGTTCAGTACTTC.

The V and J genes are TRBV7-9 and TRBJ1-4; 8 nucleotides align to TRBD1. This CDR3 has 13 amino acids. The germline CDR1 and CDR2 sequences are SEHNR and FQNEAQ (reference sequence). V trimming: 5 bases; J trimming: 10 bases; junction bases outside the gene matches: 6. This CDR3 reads CASSRGQGLKLFF. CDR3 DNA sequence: TGTGCCAGCAGCCGAGGACAGGGCTTAAAACTGTTTTTT.

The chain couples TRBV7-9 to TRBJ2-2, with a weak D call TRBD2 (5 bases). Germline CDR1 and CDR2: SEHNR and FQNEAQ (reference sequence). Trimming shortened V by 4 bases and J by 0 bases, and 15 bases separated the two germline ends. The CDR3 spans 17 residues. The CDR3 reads CASSSSWALANTGELFF. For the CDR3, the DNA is TGTGCCAGCAGCTCCTCTTGGGCACTAGCGAACACCGGGGAGCTGTTTTTT.

CDR3 DNA sequence: TGTGCCAGCTCAATACACCGATACCTAGACGAGCAGTACTTC. Amino acids: CASSIHRYLDEQYF. The chain carries TRBV18 and TRBJ2-7, with D unresolved. This CDR3 contains 14 residues. Per germline, CDR1 KGHSH and CDR2 LQKENI. Trimming pared 5 bases from V and 5 bases from J, leaving 16 bases between.

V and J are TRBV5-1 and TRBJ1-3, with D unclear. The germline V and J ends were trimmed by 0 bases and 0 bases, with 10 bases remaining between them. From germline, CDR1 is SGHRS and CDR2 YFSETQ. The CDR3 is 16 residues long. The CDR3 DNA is TGCGCCAGCAGCTTGGGCCAGTTCTTCTCTGGAAACACCATATATTTT. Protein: CASSLGQFFSGNTIYF.

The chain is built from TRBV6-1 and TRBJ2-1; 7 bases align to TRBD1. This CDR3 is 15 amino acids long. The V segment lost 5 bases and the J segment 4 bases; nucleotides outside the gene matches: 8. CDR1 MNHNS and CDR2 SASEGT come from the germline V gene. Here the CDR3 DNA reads TGTGCCAGCAGTAAGGAAGGGACAGCTTACAATGAGCAGTTCTTC. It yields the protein CASSKEGTAYNEQFF.

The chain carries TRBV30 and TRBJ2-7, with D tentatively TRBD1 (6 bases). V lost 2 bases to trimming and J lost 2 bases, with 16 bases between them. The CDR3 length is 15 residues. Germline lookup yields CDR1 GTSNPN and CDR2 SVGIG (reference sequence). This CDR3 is CAWSQGIHPTYEQYF. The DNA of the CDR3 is TGTGCCTGGAGTCAGGGGATCCACCCTACCTACGAGCAGTACTTC.

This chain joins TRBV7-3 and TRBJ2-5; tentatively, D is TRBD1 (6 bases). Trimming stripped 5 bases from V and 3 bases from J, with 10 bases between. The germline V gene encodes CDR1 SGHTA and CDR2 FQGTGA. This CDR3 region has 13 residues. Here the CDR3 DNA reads TGTGCCAGCAGCCCGCACAGGGAAGAGACCCAGTACTTC. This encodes CASSPHREETQYF.

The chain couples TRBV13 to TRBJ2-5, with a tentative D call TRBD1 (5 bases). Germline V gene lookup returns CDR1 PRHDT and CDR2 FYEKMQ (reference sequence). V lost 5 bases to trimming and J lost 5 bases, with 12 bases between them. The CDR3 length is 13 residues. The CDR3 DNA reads TGTGCCAGCAGCCCAACCGCAGGGGAGACCCAGTACTTC. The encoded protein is CASSPTAGETQYF. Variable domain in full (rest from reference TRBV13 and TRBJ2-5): AAGVIQSPRHLIKEKRETATLKCYPIPRHDTVYWYQQGPGQDPQFLISFYEKMQSDKGSIPDRFSAQQFSDYHSELNMSSLELGDSALYFCASSPTAGETQYFGPGTRLLVL.

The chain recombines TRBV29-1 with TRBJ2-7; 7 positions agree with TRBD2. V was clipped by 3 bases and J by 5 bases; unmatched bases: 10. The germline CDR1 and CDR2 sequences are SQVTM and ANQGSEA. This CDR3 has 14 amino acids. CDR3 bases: TGCAGCGTTGACCCCCGTCCTGGGAGGGACGAGCAGTACTTC. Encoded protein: CSVDPRPGRDEQYF.

The DNA of the CDR3 is TGTGCCAGCAGTTTATTTTCTTCTAGAGATACGCAGTATTTT. This translates into CASSLFSSRDTQYF. J is TRBJ2-3 and V is TRBV27, with D unclear. CDR3 length: 14 amino acids. Germline V lookup: CDR1 MNHEY, CDR2 SMNVEV (reference sequence). Trimming stripped 1 base from V and 5 bases from J, with 10 bases between.

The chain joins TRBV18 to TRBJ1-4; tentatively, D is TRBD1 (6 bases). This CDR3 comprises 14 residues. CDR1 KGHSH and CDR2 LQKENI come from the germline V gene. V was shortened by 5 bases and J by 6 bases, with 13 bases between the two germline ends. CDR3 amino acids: CASSTGLLHEKLFF. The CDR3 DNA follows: TGTGCCAGCTCAACAGGGCTTTTACATGAAAAACTGTTTTTT.

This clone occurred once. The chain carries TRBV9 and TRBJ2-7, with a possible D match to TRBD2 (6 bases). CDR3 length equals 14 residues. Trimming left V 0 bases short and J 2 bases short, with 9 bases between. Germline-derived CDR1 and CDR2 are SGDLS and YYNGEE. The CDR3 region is CASSVDAGTYEQYF. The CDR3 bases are TGTGCCAGCAGCGTAGATGCGGGAACCTACGAGCAGTACTTC.